A single sample gave rise to the 8 T cell receptor beta chains below, sequenced in a study of cytomegalovirus exposure and HLA in healthy donors. Assay used: immunoSEQ multiplex PCR; TCRdb lists only in-frame clones, some missing. The table includes 120,000 to 150,000 clones, approximately 85% detected once. The sample consisted of PBMCs. These receptors came from a woman aged 30 to 39 in good health and CMV-seronegative.

The chain employs TRBV29-1 and TRBJ2-3; the match to TRBD2 covers 9 bases. The CDR3 covers 17 residues. The junction had 13 bases not matched to a gene; V was cut back by 3 bases and J by 3 bases. Germline V gene sequence: CDR1 SQVTM, CDR2 ANQGSEA. As DNA, the CDR3 is TGCAGCGTTGAGGGAGGGCTAGCGGGGATTGGGACAGATACGCAGTATTTT. This gives the protein CSVEGGLAGIGTDTQYF.

There are a few counts of this clone. This chain links TRBV18 with TRBJ2-5; 9 positions match TRBD2. Germline V gene sequence: CDR1 KGHSH, CDR2 LQKENI. The CDR3 contains 14 residues. V was pared by 6 bases and J by 5 bases, with 7 bases of the junction left unmatched. The CDR3 coding sequence is TGTGCCAGCTCCATAGCGGGGGCAGGGGAGACCCAGTACTTC. It translates to CASSIAGAGETQYF.

The count of this clone is one. The genes are TRBV4-1 and TRBJ2-1; 16 nucleotides align to TRBD2. This CDR3 spans 19 amino acids. Germline CDR1 reads MGHRA; CDR2 reads YSYEKL. J was trimmed by 1 base and V by 2 bases; bases with no gene match: 5. The CDR3 DNA sequence: TGCGCCAGCAGCCAACCGGGACTAGCGGGGGGGAAATCCTACAATGAGCAGTTCTTC. Amino acid sequence: CASSQPGLAGGKSYNEQFF.

The chain couples TRBV19 to TRBJ2-3, with D possibly TRBD1 on 5 matching bases. Germline V gives CDR1 LNHDA, CDR2 SQIVND (reference sequence). Trimming removed 3 bases from V and 1 base from J, with 8 bases in between. The CDR3 spans 14 residues. The CDR3 sequence is CASSMGPGTDTQYF. The CDR3 region has the DNA TGTGCCAGTAGTATGGGGCCAGGCACAGATACGCAGTATTTT.

J is TRBJ2-3 and V is TRBV6-6; 7 nucleotides match TRBD1. Germline-derived CDR1 and CDR2 are MNHNY and SVGAGI (reference sequence). The V and J ends lost 7 bases and 1 base, in that order; junction bases with no gene match: 5. There are 14 residues in the CDR3. Here the CDR3 reads CASTKTGGTDTQYF. CDR3 in DNA: TGTGCCAGCACCAAAACAGGGGGCACAGATACGCAGTATTTT.

The chain employs TRBV5-1 and TRBJ1-1; no clear D. V gave up 4 bases and J gave up 4 bases, with 14 bases separating them. The CDR3 loop spans 14 amino acids. In germline, CDR1 is SGHRS, CDR2 YFSETQ. CDR3 sequence (DNA): TGCGCCAGCAGCGAGAGAGGAGGGCGCACTGAAGCTTTCTTT. It is translated as CASSERGGRTEAFF.

V and J are TRBV2 and TRBJ1-1, with 7 bases identical to TRBD1. The CDR3 sequence is 13 residues long. CDR1 SNHLY and CDR2 FYNNEI come from the germline V gene. J lost 1 base, V lost 7 bases, and 3 bases had no gene match. The CDR3 DNA is TGTGCCAGCATACAGGGGAAGAACACTGAAGCTTTCTTT. Its protein is CASIQGKNTEAFF.

The chain links TRBV6-1 to TRBJ1-4, with 7 positions matching TRBD1. The V gene's germline CDR1 is MNHNS and CDR2 SASEGT. The CDR3 runs to 15 residues. Unmatched junction bases numbered 5, after V lost 2 bases and J lost 5 bases. The CDR3 DNA sequence: TGTGCCAGCAGTGAATGGACAGGACTAAATGAAAAACTGTTTTTT. Its translation is CASSEWTGLNEKLFF.